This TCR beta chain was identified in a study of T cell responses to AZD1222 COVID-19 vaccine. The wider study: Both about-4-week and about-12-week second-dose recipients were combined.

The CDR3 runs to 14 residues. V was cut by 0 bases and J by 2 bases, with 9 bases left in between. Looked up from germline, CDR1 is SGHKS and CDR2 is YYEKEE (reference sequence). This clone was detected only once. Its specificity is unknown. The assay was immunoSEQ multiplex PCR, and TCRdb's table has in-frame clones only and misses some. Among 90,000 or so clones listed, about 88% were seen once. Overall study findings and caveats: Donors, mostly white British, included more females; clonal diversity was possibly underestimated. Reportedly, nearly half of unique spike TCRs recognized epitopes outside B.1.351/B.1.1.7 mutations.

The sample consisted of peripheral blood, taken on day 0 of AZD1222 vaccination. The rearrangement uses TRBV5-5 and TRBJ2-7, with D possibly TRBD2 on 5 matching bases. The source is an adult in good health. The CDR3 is CASSLVPGTYEQYF. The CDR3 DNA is TGTGCCAGCAGCTTGGTTCCGGGAACCTACGAGCAGTACTTC. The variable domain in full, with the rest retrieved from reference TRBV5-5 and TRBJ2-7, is DAGVTQSPTHLIKTRGQQVTLRCSPISGHKSVSWYQQVLGQGPQFIFQYYEKEERGRGNFPDRFSARQFPNYSSELNVNALLLGDSALYLCASSLVPGTYEQYFGPGTRLTVT.